These T cell receptor beta chains were read from a single sample in a study of blood T cell repertoires in COVID-19. Clones were read by immunoSEQ multiplex PCR, and TCRdb kept only the in-frame ones, dropping some. The sample yields around 160,000 clones, around 84% seen once. Material for sequencing was PBMCs or T cells enriched from blood (not recorded which). The receptors stem from a man in his forties who had recovered from COVID-19. Both conserved end residues are part of each CDR3. Rows may omit the clone size; those that give it use once, few, many or a size class.

TRBJ1-3 TRBV19 - CASSLRAYSGNTIYF
TRBJ1-2 TRBV29-1 - CSVAQVLGPYGYTF
TRBJ1-2 TRBV6-1 - CASSEQAEADGYTF
TRBJ2-3 TRBV7-3 - CASSPAGGGTDTQYF
TRBJ1-6 TRBV5-1 few CASSLAVNSPLHF
TRBJ2-2 TRBV10-1 - CASSSGGTAIRNTGELFF
TRBJ2-7 TRBV2 few CASSGLAGGSSSYEQYF
TRBJ1-1 TRBV7-9 once CASSGDIRAWEAFF
TRBJ2-5 TRBV7-9 - CASSLGQVGTQYF
TRBJ2-5 TRBV5-1 once CASTPGSGGVETQYF
TRBJ1-3 TRBV5-8 - CASSLVAPGQGNTIYF
TRBJ2-3 TRBV27 - CASSLSPQRVYPSTDTQYF
TRBJ2-7 TRBV5-1 few CASSLEPSSTSGGSYEQYF
TRBJ2-4 TRBV11-2 few CAILGGANIQYF
TRBJ2-2 TRBV3-1/TRBV3-2 - CASSQGGNTGELFF
TRBJ2-3 TRBV19 - CASSTLQGGMEYF
TRBJ1-2 TRBV12-5 - CASGLTGAGYTF
TRBJ1-2 TRBV11-2 - CASSLEGASGYTF
TRBJ2-5 TRBV4-2 - CASSQEAVQETQYF
TRBJ1-2 TRBV19 - CASSITGINNYGYTF
TRBJ2-1 TRBV19 - CASSIVLAGGRDEQFF
TRBJ1-2 TRBV30 - CAWSPMEYGYTF
TRBJ2-3 TRBV3-1/TRBV3-2 - CASSPLAGDTQYF
TRBJ2-2 TRBV2 - CASSESLRVGELFF
TRBJ2-3 TRBV29-1 once CSVERGGAYTDTQYF
TRBJ1-1 TRBV6-5 - CAGLSAQNTEAFF
TRBJ1-5 TRBV2 - CASRYTVSNQPQHF
TRBJ2-3 TRBV5-1 - CASRGYPGLASLASDTQYF
TRBJ1-1 TRBV5-6 once CASSEQDRMSTEAFF